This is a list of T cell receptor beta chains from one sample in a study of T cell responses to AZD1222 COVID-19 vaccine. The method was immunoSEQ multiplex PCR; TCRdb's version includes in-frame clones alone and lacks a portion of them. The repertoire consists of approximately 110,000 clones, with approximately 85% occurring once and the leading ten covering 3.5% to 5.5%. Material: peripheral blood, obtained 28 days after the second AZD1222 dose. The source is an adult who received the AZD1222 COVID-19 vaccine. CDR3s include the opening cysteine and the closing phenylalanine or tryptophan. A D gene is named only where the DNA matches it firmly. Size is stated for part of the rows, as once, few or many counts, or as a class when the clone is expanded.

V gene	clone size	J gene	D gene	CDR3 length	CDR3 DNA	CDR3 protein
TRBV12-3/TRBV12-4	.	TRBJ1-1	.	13	TGTGCCAGCACTCGACAGGAGAACACTGAAGCTTTCTTT	CASTRQENTEAFF
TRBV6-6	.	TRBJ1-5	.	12	TGTGCCAGCACGATGGGCAATCAGCCCCAGCATTTT	CASTMGNQPQHF
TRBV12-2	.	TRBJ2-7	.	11	TGTGCAAGTCGCTTCAACTACGAGCAGTACTTC	CASRFNYEQYF
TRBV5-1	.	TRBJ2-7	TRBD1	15	TGCGCCAGCAGCTTTCAACAGGGGCTGTCCTACGAGCAGTACTTC	CASSFQQGLSYEQYF
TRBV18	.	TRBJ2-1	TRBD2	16	TGTGCCAGCTCACCACCGAGCGGGGGGGCGTACAATGAGCAGTTCTTC	CASSPPSGGAYNEQFF
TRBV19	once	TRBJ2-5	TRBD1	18	TGTGCCAGTAGTATGGGGACAGGTGGGGGACTGGGCCAAGAGACCCAGTACTTC	CASSMGTGGGLGQETQYF
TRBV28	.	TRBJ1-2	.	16	TGTGCCAGCAGTTCGCAATTGGCAGGGTTCAACTATGGCTACACCTTC	CASSSQLAGFNYGYTF
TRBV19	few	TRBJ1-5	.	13	TGTGCCAGTAGTATAATAGGGGATCAGCCCCAGCATTTT	CASSIIGDQPQHF
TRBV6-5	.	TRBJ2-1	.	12	TGTGCCAGCAGTTACGATACCGGTGAGCAGTTCTTC	CASSYDTGEQFF
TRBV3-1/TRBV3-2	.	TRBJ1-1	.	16	TGTGCCAGCAGCCTCAGCACGTGGGGTGGGAACACTGAAGCTTTCTTT	CASSLSTWGGNTEAFF
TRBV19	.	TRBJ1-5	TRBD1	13	TGTGCCAGTCGGACAGGGGGCAATCAGCCCCAGCATTTT	CASRTGGNQPQHF
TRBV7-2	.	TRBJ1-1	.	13	TGTGCCAGCAGCTTGGGCCCCCCCCGGGAAGCTTTCTTT	CASSLGPPREAFF
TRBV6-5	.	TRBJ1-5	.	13	TGTGCCAGCATGGCAGGCAGAAAGCAGCCCCAGCATTTT	CASMAGRKQPQHF
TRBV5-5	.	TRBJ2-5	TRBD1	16	TGTGCCAGCAGCCAGGGGCCAGGGGGTTCGCGGGAGACCCAGTACTTC	CASSQGPGGSRETQYF
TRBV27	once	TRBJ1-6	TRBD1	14	TGTGCCAGCAAACAGGGGACCTATAATTCACCCCTCCACTTT	CASKQGTYNSPLHF
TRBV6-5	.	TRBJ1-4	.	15	TGTGCCAGCAGCCCGTTTCATGCAACTAATGAAAAACTGTTTTTT	CASSPFHATNEKLFF
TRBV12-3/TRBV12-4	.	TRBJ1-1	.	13	TGTGCCAGCAGCCCGGGAATGAACACTGAAGCTTTCTTT	CASSPGMNTEAFF
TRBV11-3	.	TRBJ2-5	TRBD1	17	TGTGCCAGCAGCACAGGCAACAGGGGGAAGAGTGGAGAGACCCAGTACTTC	CASSTGNRGKSGETQYF
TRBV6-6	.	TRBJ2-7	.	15	TGTGCCAGCAGGCACGCGGGGCAGGCGGCCTACGAGCAGTACTTC	CASRHAGQAAYEQYF
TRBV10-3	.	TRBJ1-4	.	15	TGTGCCATCAGTGAGTCGACAGCTTCTAATGAAAAACTGTTTTTT	CAISESTASNEKLFF